Below are 32 T cell receptor beta chains sequenced from a single sample in a study of cytomegalovirus exposure and HLA in healthy donors. Profiling relied on immunoSEQ multiplex PCR, and the TCRdb table lists in-frame clones only, not all of them. Here the sample spans 60,000 to 90,000 clones, around four fifths being singletons. Input material: PBMCs. These receptors all come from a young man in good health and CMV-seronegative.

The chain couples TRBV9 to TRBJ2-3; 7 nucleotides line up with TRBD2. Germline CDR1 reads SGDLS; CDR2 reads YYNGEE. J gave up 1 base and V 1 base, and 3 bases lay outside the gene matches. The CDR3 consists of 15 residues. CDR3 bases: TGTGCCAGCAGCGTAAGCGGGATAGGCACAGATACGCAGTATTTT. Its protein product is CASSVSGIGTDTQYF.

This chain joins TRBV27 and TRBJ2-7, with D uncertain. Germline V lookup: CDR1 MNHEY, CDR2 SMNVEV (reference sequence). The V and J ends lost 5 bases and 7 bases respectively, with 12 bases between them. CDR3 length equals 12 residues. The CDR3 nucleotides read TGTGCCAGCAGTCCCCCAAGTAAGGAGCAGTACGTC. Translating gives CASSPPSKEQYV.

In its sample, this clone was seen once. V and J are TRBV7-9 and TRBJ2-1; 8 bases are shared with TRBD2. Germline V lookup: CDR1 SEHNR, CDR2 FQNEAQ (reference sequence). The trim removed 1 base at V and 7 bases at J, leaving 9 bases unmatched. This CDR3 has 16 amino acids. The CDR3 sequence: CASSLVLAGGRNEQFF. For the CDR3, the DNA is TGTGCCAGCAGCTTAGTACTGGCGGGAGGTAGAAATGAGCAGTTCTTC.

This sequence joins TRBV27 and TRBJ2-2; D is ambiguous. This CDR3 region has 11 residues. In germline, CDR1 is MNHEY, CDR2 SMNVEV (reference sequence). The germline V and J ends were trimmed by 4 bases and 7 bases, with 4 bases remaining between them. CDR3 nucleotide sequence: TGTGCCAGCAGTTCCATCGGGGAGCTGTTTTTT. Its protein product is CASSSIGELFF.

The chain uses TRBV15 and TRBJ1-1, with D perhaps matching TRBD1 (6 bases). V lost 0 bases to trimming and J lost 3 bases, with 8 bases between them. The germline V gene encodes CDR1 LNHNV and CDR2 YYDKDF (reference sequence). There are 14 residues in the CDR3. The CDR3 sequence: CATSRDRGHTEAFF. DNA of the CDR3: TGTGCCACCAGCAGAGACAGGGGCCACACTGAAGCTTTCTTT.

The rearrangement uses TRBV10-3 and TRBJ2-5; 12 bases map to TRBD2. CDR3 size: 14 residues. The ends lost 8 bases at V and 0 bases at J; junction bases unmatched: 1. Germline CDR1 is ENHRY and CDR2 is SYGVKD. Here the CDR3 DNA reads TGTGCCATCCGGACTAGCGGGGACCAAGAGACCCAGTACTTC. Amino acids: CAIRTSGDQETQYF.

This chain uses TRBV6-5 with TRBJ2-1; TRBD2 agrees at 9 bases. The CDR3 contains 15 residues. Trimming at V came to 6 bases and at J to 2 bases, leaving 5 bases not matched to a gene. Germline values: CDR1 MNHEY, CDR2 SVGAGI. DNA for the CDR3: TGTGCCAGCAGCCTAAGCGGGGGGCCCTACAATGAGCAGTTCTTC. It yields the protein CASSLSGGPYNEQFF.

The genes are TRBV2 and TRBJ2-5; a weak D match, TRBD2 (6 bases). CDR3 length: 13 residues. Looked up from germline, CDR1 is SNHLY and CDR2 is FYNNEI. The V end was cut by 3 bases, the J end by 7 bases, with 12 bases between. In DNA form, the CDR3 reads TGTGCCAGCAGTGATTCCCAGGAGGGGACCCAGTACTTC. Protein sequence: CASSDSQEGTQYF.

The CDR3 protein is CASSWTGSSYEQYF. The DNA of the CDR3 is TGCGCCAGCTCATGGACAGGGAGCTCCTACGAGCAGTACTTC. The gene calls are TRBV4-1 and TRBJ2-7, with 8 bases fitting TRBD1. CDR1 is MGHRA and CDR2 is YSYEKL in the germline V gene. Unmatched junction bases numbered 6, after V lost 8 bases and J lost 0 bases. The CDR3 is 14 residues long.

The chain joins TRBV28 to TRBJ1-5, with a possible D match to TRBD1 (6 bases). The CDR3 is 11 amino acids. Germline assignment: CDR1 MDHEN and CDR2 SYDVKM. The V and J ends lost 5 bases and 11 bases respectively, with 10 bases between them. In DNA, the CDR3 is TGTGCCAGCAGTACCTCAGGGGCCCAGCATTTT. Translation gives CASSTSGAQHF.

The chain joins TRBV5-1 to TRBJ2-2, with a weak D call TRBD1 (6 bases). Germline V gene sequence: CDR1 SGHRS, CDR2 YFSETQ. CDR3 length equals 16 residues. The V and J ends lost 0 bases and 4 bases respectively, with 13 bases between them. The CDR3 region is CASSLVGGRGTGELFF. The CDR3 DNA sequence: TGCGCCAGCAGCTTGGTTGGGGGCCGGGGCACCGGGGAGCTGTTTTTT.

The rearrangement uses TRBV5-1 and TRBJ2-2; no definite D call. V was cut by 2 bases and J by 0 bases, with 11 bases left in between. In germline, CDR1 is SGHRS, CDR2 YFSETQ. The CDR3 is 16 residues long. The CDR3 DNA reads as TGCGCCAGCAGCTTATACAGTAACGCGAACACCGGGGAGCTGTTTTTT. Its translation: CASSLYSNANTGELFF.

The sample holds one count of this clone. CDR3 sequence: CASSLLGDNTEAFF. The CDR3 DNA sequence: TGCGCCAGCAGCCTGCTGGGCGACAACACTGAAGCTTTCTTT. The chain couples TRBV4-3 to TRBJ1-1; no firm D call. Germline CDR1 and CDR2: LGHNA and YSLEER. V was shortened by 4 bases and J by 2 bases, with 11 bases between the two germline ends. This CDR3 contains 14 residues.

This chain links TRBV2 with TRBJ2-5, with D uncertain. Trimming left V 4 bases short and J 3 bases short, with 9 bases between. CDR1 is SNHLY and CDR2 is FYNNEI in the germline V gene. CDR3 length equals 13 residues. As DNA, the CDR3 is TGTGCCAGCAGTGGAGGCCGAAAAGAGACCCAGTACTTC. Translated, it gives CASSGGRKETQYF.

The rearrangement joins TRBV10-3 to TRBJ2-1, with 9 bases that match TRBD2. The CDR3 runs to 18 residues. With V trimmed by 4 bases and J by 1 base, 11 bases remained unmatched. Germline V CDR1 and CDR2: ENHRY, SYGVKD. The chain's CDR3 is CAISGGSSGSASYNEQFF. DNA for the CDR3: TGTGCCATCAGTGGAGGTAGTAGCGGGAGCGCATCCTACAATGAGCAGTTCTTC.

This clone came up a few times. The chain recombines TRBV6-4 with TRBJ2-2, with D maybe TRBD2 (6 bases). There are 17 residues in the CDR3. Germline values: CDR1 MRHNA, CDR2 SNTAGT. V gave up 9 bases and J gave up 3 bases, with 23 bases separating them. In DNA, the CDR3 is TGTGCCAGTCTCATACCCCGGAGGGATATTTACACCGGGGAGCTGTTTTTT. This encodes CASLIPRRDIYTGELFF.

The V call is TRBV4-1, the J call TRBJ1-5, with 12 bases aligning to TRBD1. This CDR3 contains 17 residues. The germline CDR1 and CDR2 sequences are MGHRA and YSYEKL. Germline trimming cut 3 bases from V and 4 bases from J; bases unmatched to any gene: 7. For the CDR3, the DNA is TGCGCCAGCAGCCACTACAGGGACAGGGGGCGTAATCAGCCCCAGCATTTT. This sequence encodes CASSHYRDRGRNQPQHF.

The CDR3 sequence is CASRDRRKGGREETQYF. The CDR3 coding sequence is TGTGCCAGCAGAGACCGAAGAAAGGGGGGGCGCGAAGAGACCCAGTACTTC. The chain carries TRBV9 and TRBJ2-5; tentatively, D is TRBD2 (7 bases). This CDR3 is built from 17 residues. Germline V gene lookup returns CDR1 SGDLS and CDR2 YYNGEE. The V end lost 5 bases, the J end lost 3 bases, and 23 bases lay between the germline ends.

The CDR3 sequence is CASSLGQGASTDTQYF. In DNA form, the CDR3 reads TGCGCCAGCAGCTTGGGACAGGGGGCTAGCACAGATACGCAGTATTTT. The gene calls are TRBV5-1 and TRBJ2-3; 10 bases are shared with TRBD1. V lost 0 bases, J lost 0 bases, and 1 base stayed unmatched. This CDR3 comprises 16 residues. Germline assignment: CDR1 SGHRS and CDR2 YFSETQ. The complete variable domain, with remaining parts taken from reference TRBV5-1 and TRBJ2-3, reads KAGVTQTPRYLIKTRGQQVTLSCSPISGHRSVSWYQQTPGQGLQFLFEYFSETQRNKGNFPGRFSGRQFSNSRSEMNVSTLELGDSALYLCASSLGQGASTDTQYFGPGTRLTVL.

The V and J genes are TRBV6-5 and TRBJ1-2; TRBD1 aligns across 7 bases. Germline assignment: CDR1 MNHEY and CDR2 SVGAGI. The CDR3 consists of 15 residues. V lost 6 bases to trimming and J lost 7 bases; unmatched junction nucleotides: 14. CDR3 sequence (DNA): TGTGCCAGCAGCCCCGCCATGAACAGGGGCCGTGGCTACACCTTC. It encodes CASSPAMNRGRGYTF.

The chain recombines TRBV19 with TRBJ1-1; TRBD1 might be the D (6 bases). CDR3 size: 13 residues. Germline-derived CDR1 and CDR2 are LNHDA and SQIVND (reference sequence). Trimming shortened V by 9 bases and J by 5 bases, and 16 bases separated the two germline ends. In DNA form, the CDR3 reads TGTGCCAGCATGACGGCCCAGGGGACTGAAGCTTTCTTT. This encodes CASMTAQGTEAFF.

J is TRBJ2-1 and V is TRBV6-6; 8 bases agree with TRBD1. The CDR3 runs to 15 residues. Germline CDR1 MNHNY, CDR2 SVGAGI (reference sequence). V was clipped by 4 bases and J by 3 bases; unmatched bases: 5. The CDR3 spells CASSWIGTGYNEQFF. CDR3 bases: TGTGCCAGCAGTTGGATCGGGACAGGCTACAATGAGCAGTTCTTC.

This clone was counted between two and nine times. The rearrangement links TRBV4-1 to TRBJ2-7, with 8 bases identical to TRBD1. Per the germline V gene, CDR1 is MGHRA and CDR2 is YSYEKL. The CDR3 has 16 amino acids. Trimming removed 3 bases from V and 5 bases from J; junction bases left unmatched: 12. CDR3 protein: CASSQLLSGQGNEQYF. The DNA for the CDR3 is TGCGCCAGCAGCCAGTTACTATCTGGACAGGGAAACGAGCAGTACTTC.

The rearrangement links TRBV27 to TRBJ1-3; D not resolved. Trimming left V 2 bases short and J 8 bases short, with 10 bases between. CDR1 is MNHEY and CDR2 is SMNVEV in the germline V gene (reference sequence). This CDR3 is 13 amino acids long. CDR3 nucleotide sequence: TGTGCCAGCAGTTTAACTTGGAGGGACACCATATATTTT. Translated: CASSLTWRDTIYF.

This chain joins TRBV23-1 and TRBJ1-1; TRBD1 aligns across 7 bases. TRBV23-1 is sorted into the ORF group, with uncertain function. There are 15 residues in the CDR3. With 4 bases clipped from V and 2 bases from J, the junction kept 7 bases outside the gene matches. CDR3 DNA: TGCGCCAGCAGTCCTAACGACAGGGCAAACACTGAAGCTTTCTTT. Protein sequence: CASSPNDRANTEAFF.

The chain has TRBV6-5 and TRBJ1-2; a possible D gene is TRBD1 (6 bases). The V gene's germline CDR1 is MNHEY and CDR2 SVGAGI. V was pared by 6 bases and J by 3 bases, with 8 bases between. CDR3 length equals 12 residues. CDR3 protein: CASRRTDYGYTF. As DNA, the CDR3 is TGTGCCAGCAGAAGGACAGACTATGGCTACACCTTC.

The V call is TRBV27, the J call TRBJ2-6; the D gene is possibly TRBD1 (6 bases). The CDR3 consists of 16 residues. Trimming removed 0 bases at V and 2 bases at J, with 8 bases between. Germline V gene data show CDR1 as MNHEY and CDR2 as SMNVEV (reference sequence). CDR3 DNA sequence: TGTGCCAGCAGTTTATCTCCAGGGGCTGGGGCCAACGTCCTGACTTTC. As protein: CASSLSPGAGANVLTF.

J is TRBJ2-7 and V is TRBV11-2; D is perhaps TRBD1 (6 bases). Germline loops: CDR1 SGHAT, CDR2 FQNNGV. Trimming shortened V by 6 bases and J by 3 bases, and 12 bases separated the two germline ends. This CDR3 is built from 13 residues. The CDR3 DNA follows: TGTGCCAGCAGTTCCGGGACAATCTACGAGCAGTACGTC. It translates to CASSSGTIYEQYV.

Only one count was recorded for this clone. CDR3 region: CATSRVGGRETQYF. For the CDR3, the DNA is TGTGCCACCAGCAGAGTGGGGGGAAGGGAGACCCAGTACTTC. The V call is TRBV15, the J call TRBJ2-5, with a possible D match to TRBD2 (6 bases). This CDR3 is built from 14 residues. The V gene's germline CDR1 is LNHNV and CDR2 YYDKDF (reference sequence). Trimming took off 1 base at V and 5 bases at J, with 11 bases between the two ends.

The chain is built from TRBV23-1 and TRBJ1-1, with a weak D call TRBD1 (6 bases). TRBV23-1 is recorded as an ORF, its role being uncertain. The CDR3 has 15 amino acids. Trimming shortened V by 1 base and J by 8 bases, and 17 bases separated the two germline ends. In nucleotides, the CDR3 is TGCGCCAGCAGTCAATTGAAGGAGGACAGCACCGAAGCTTTCTTT. Its protein product is CASSQLKEDSTEAFF.

The gene calls are TRBV30 and TRBJ1-2, with unresolved D. The CDR3 length is 11 residues. The germline gives CDR1 GTSNPN, CDR2 SVGIG (reference sequence). V lost 2 bases, J lost 11 bases, and 12 bases lay in between. For the CDR3, the DNA is TGTGCCTGGAGTCCAAGTGAAGCTTACACCTTC. It codes for CAWSPSEAYTF.

The rearrangement links TRBV5-4 to TRBJ2-3; D is undetermined. CDR1 is SGHNT and CDR2 is YYREEE in the germline V gene (reference sequence). The V end lost 2 bases, the J end lost 5 bases, and 3 bases lay between the germline ends. CDR3 length: 11 residues. The CDR3 DNA is TGTGCCAGCAGCTTACTAGATACGCAGTATTTT. It codes for CASSLLDTQYF.